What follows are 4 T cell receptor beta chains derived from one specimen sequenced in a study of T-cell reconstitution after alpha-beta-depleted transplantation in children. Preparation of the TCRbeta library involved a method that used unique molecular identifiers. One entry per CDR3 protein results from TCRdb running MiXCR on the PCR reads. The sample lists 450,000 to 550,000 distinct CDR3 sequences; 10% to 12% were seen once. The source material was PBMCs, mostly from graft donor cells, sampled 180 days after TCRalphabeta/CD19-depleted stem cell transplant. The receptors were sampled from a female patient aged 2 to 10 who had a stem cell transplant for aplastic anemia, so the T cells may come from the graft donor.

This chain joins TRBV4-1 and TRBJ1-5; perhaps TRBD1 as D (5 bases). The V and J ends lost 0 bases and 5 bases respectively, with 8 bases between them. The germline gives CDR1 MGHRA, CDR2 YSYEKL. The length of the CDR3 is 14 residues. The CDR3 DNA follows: TGCGCCAGCAGCCAAGACAGGGTTTATCAGCCCCAGCATTTT. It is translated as CASSQDRVYQPQHF.

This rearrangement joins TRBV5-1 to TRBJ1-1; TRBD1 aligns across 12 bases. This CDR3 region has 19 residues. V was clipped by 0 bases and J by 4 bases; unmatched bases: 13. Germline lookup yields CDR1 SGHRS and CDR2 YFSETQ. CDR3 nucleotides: TGCGCCAGCAGCTTGGTTGGAGGGACAGGGGGCGCGTGGGGCACTGAAGCTTTCTTT. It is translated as CASSLVGGTGGAWGTEAFF.

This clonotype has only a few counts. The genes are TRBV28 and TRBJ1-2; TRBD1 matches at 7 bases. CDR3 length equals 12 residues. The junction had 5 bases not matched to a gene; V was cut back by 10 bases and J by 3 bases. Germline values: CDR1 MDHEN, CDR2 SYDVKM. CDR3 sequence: CATGDSHYGYTF. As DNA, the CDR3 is TGTGCCACCGGGGACAGCCACTATGGCTACACCTTC.

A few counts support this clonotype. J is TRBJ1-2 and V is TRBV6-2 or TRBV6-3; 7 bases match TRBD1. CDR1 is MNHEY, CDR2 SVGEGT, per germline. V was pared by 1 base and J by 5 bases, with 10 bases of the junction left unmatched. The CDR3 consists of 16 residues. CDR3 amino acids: CASSYFPPGGTYGYTF. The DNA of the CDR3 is TGTGCCAGCAGTTACTTCCCGCCAGGGGGAACATATGGCTACACCTTC.